This TCR beta chain appears in the sequencing data of a study of cytomegalovirus exposure and HLA in healthy donors. Unmatched junction bases numbered 8, after V lost 5 bases and J lost 3 bases. Germline lookup yields CDR1 SGHAT and CDR2 FQNNGV. The CDR3 extends over 15 amino acids. Vbeta (60) and Jbeta (13) primers were used in the PCR. TCRdb keeps only in-frame clones here, not all; method: immunoSEQ multiplex PCR. The table has approximately 180,000 clones, about 69% seen once. This chain connects TRBV11-2 to TRBJ2-7, with 9 bases that match TRBD1. Sequencing was done on a sample of PBMCs. This clonotype originated in a human donor in good health. The CDR3 protein is CASSPDRGFGYEQYF. The CDR3 region has the DNA TGTGCCAGCAGCCCGGACAGGGGATTCGGCTACGAGCAGTACTTC.